At least ten counts were recorded for the clone carrying this TCR beta chain. The antigen is unknown. Germline V CDR1 and CDR2: SGHRS, YFSETQ. CDR3 size: 14 residues. V was pared by 2 bases and J by 12 bases, with 20 bases between. This entry comes from a study of T cells after yellow fever vaccination. General study findings and limits: It was a small share of clonotypes that appeared in both CD4 and CD8 compartments.

TCRdb itself ran the 5' RACE reads through MiXCR, one entry per CDR3 protein. This sample has about 260,000 distinct CDR3 sequences, with 3.6% found just once. The chain is built from TRBV5-1 and TRBJ1-1, with D hard to call. Sequences were derived from PBMCs, sampled 15 days after the yellow fever booster vaccination. The receptor comes from a man between 18 and 29 years old who received the YFV17D yellow fever vaccine. The DNA for the CDR3 is TGCGCCAGCAGCTTCACTATCGAGAACACCCAGACTTTCTTT. It is translated as CASSFTIENTQTFF.